The 29 T cell receptor beta chains below come from one sample, sequenced in a study of beta chain features in type 1 diabetes. Investigators reverse transcribed all isolated RNA, so they sequenced expressed TCRB transcripts. Sequencing used immunoSEQ multiplex PCR; TCRdb keeps in-frame clones, though not all of them. The sample shows some 220,000 clones, 9.5% to 13% of them seen only once. What was sequenced was central memory CD4+ T cells from blood. The receptors were gathered from a man younger than 30 in good health.

V usage is TRBV6-5 and J usage is TRBJ1-1; 8 bases line up with TRBD1. V gave up 10 bases and J gave up 0 bases; unmatched junction bases: 10. Germline CDR1 MNHEY, CDR2 SVGAGI. The CDR3 consists of 15 residues. This CDR3 reads CATSPDRGMNTEAFF. The CDR3 DNA is TGTGCCACCTCTCCTGACAGGGGCATGAACACTGAAGCTTTCTTT.

The chain links TRBV29-1 to TRBJ2-1, with D unclear. Germline-derived CDR1 and CDR2 are SQVTM and ANQGSEA. Trimming removed 3 bases at V and 6 bases at J, with 9 bases between. CDR3 length: 12 residues. CDR3 in DNA: TGCAGCGTTGAGTTTTCTTCCAATGAGCAGTTCTTC. Translating gives CSVEFSSNEQFF.

The rearrangement joins TRBV6-6 to TRBJ2-7, with D maybe TRBD1 (8 bases). The V end lost 2 bases, the J end lost 7 bases, and 12 bases lay between the germline ends. Germline CDR1 is MNHNY and CDR2 is SVGAGI (reference sequence). The CDR3 is made up of 13 amino acids. The CDR3 spells CASSYTQGGEQYF. The CDR3 DNA follows: TGTGCCAGCAGTTACACACAGGGGGGGGAGCAGTACTTC.

This clone appeared a few times. This specimen includes other DNA sequences encoding the same CDR3. The chain recombines TRBV20-1 with TRBJ2-5; D ambiguous. This CDR3 contains 11 residues. Germline loops: CDR1 DFQATT, CDR2 SNEGSKA (reference sequence). V was trimmed by 3 bases and J by 5 bases, leaving 7 bases between them. The CDR3 spells CSASRSETQYF. CDR3 nucleotides: TGCAGTGCTAGCCGTAGTGAGACCCAGTACTTC.

This clone was detected only a few times. Here the CDR3 reads CASSLAGAAYNEQFF. CDR3 bases: TGTGCCAGCAGCTTAGCGGGAGCTGCCTACAATGAGCAGTTCTTC. V gene TRBV7-2 combines with J gene TRBJ2-1, with D perhaps TRBD2 (5 bases). The V and J ends lost 0 bases and 2 bases respectively, with 8 bases between them. The CDR3 runs 15 residues. The germline CDR1 and CDR2 sequences are SGHTA and FQGNSA.

V usage is TRBV2 and J usage is TRBJ2-5; the match to TRBD2 covers 9 bases. The CDR3 extends over 13 amino acids. CDR1 SNHLY and CDR2 FYNNEI come from the germline V gene. V gave up 9 bases and J gave up 4 bases; unmatched junction bases: 6. The CDR3 is CARTIAGAETQYF. DNA for the CDR3: TGTGCCAGAACTATAGCGGGAGCAGAGACCCAGTACTTC.

The rearrangement links TRBV5-6 to TRBJ1-5; D uncertain. Trimming removed 0 bases from V and 9 bases from J, with 7 bases in between. CDR1 is SGHDT and CDR2 is YYEEEE in the germline V gene. There are 12 residues in the CDR3. CDR3 sequence reads: CASSLGAGPQHF. DNA of the CDR3: TGTGCCAGCAGCTTGGGAGCCGGGCCCCAGCATTTT.

The chain combines TRBV30 with TRBJ2-1; the D gene is possibly TRBD2 (5 bases). Germline V gives CDR1 GTSNPN, CDR2 SVGIG (reference sequence). The length of the CDR3 is 14 residues. V lost 2 bases to trimming and J lost 6 bases, with 14 bases between them. The CDR3 DNA reads TGTGCCTGGAGTACCCTATTGGGGAGCAATGAGCAGTTCTTC. Translated, it gives CAWSTLLGSNEQFF.

This rearrangement joins TRBV18 to TRBJ1-1, with a weak D call TRBD1 (5 bases). Germline CDR1 KGHSH, CDR2 LQKENI. Trimming shortened V by 6 bases and J by 11 bases, and 22 bases separated the two germline ends. This CDR3 spans 14 amino acids. CDR3 protein: CASSPNAALEGAFF. CDR3 sequence (DNA): TGTGCCAGCTCCCCAAACGCGGCTCTCGAGGGGGCTTTCTTT.

There are many counts of this clone. At one end, the junction sequence differs from germline, possibly due to a read error. The CDR3 region is CASSPGGGLSTGELFF. The CDR3 nucleotides read TGTGCCAGCAGCCCGGGAGGAGGGCTTTCTACCGGAGAGCTGTTTTTT. This chain uses TRBV5-4 with TRBJ2-2; TRBD2 aligns across 7 bases. The V gene's germline CDR1 is SGHNT and CDR2 YYREEE (reference sequence). CDR3 length: 16 amino acids.

The rearrangement uses TRBV19 and TRBJ2-2, with D uncertain. This CDR3 contains 15 residues. The V end was cut by 7 bases, the J end by 1 base, with 13 bases between. CDR1 is LNHDA, CDR2 SQIVND, per germline (reference sequence). Here the CDR3 DNA reads TGTGCCAGTACGGCCCCCGGGTTGAACACCGGGGAGCTGTTTTTT. Translating it yields CASTAPGLNTGELFF. The full variable domain, its missing parts supplied by reference TRBV19 and TRBJ2-2, is DGGITQSPKYLFRKEGQNVTLSCEQNLNHDAMYWYRQDPGQGLRLIYYSQIVNDFQKGDIAEGYSVSREKKESFPLTVTSAQKNPTAFYLCASTAPGLNTGELFFGEGSRLTVL.

This clone appeared a few times. The identical CDR3 is also encoded by other nucleotide sequences in the sample. The rearrangement joins TRBV9 to TRBJ2-7; the D gene could be TRBD1 or TRBD2 (5 bases each). CDR3 length: 15 amino acids. V gave up 2 bases and J gave up 1 base, with 13 bases separating them. Germline CDR1 SGDLS, CDR2 YYNGEE. In DNA, the CDR3 is TGTGCCAGCAGCGTGGGGACGGCCACGTCCTACGAGCAGTACTTC. Amino acids: CASSVGTATSYEQYF.

This clone was counted a few times. The V call is TRBV18, the J call TRBJ1-2; the D is unclear. CDR1 and CDR2 (germline): KGHSH, LQKENI. Trimming shortened V by 4 bases and J by 8 bases, and 20 bases separated the two germline ends. This CDR3 has 15 amino acids. CDR3 protein: CASSRAKTRWEGYTF. The CDR3 DNA reads as TGTGCCAGCTCACGGGCTAAAACCAGATGGGAGGGCTACACCTTC.

This clone was detected only a few times. The chain employs TRBV30 and TRBJ2-3; possible D gene TRBD1, 6 bases. Germline V gene sequence: CDR1 GTSNPN, CDR2 SVGIG (reference sequence). CDR3 size: 16 residues. The V and J ends lost 0 bases and 1 base respectively, with 14 bases between them. The CDR3: CAWSVPLTGRTDTQYF. CDR3 sequence (DNA): TGTGCCTGGAGTGTACCGTTGACAGGTCGCACAGATACGCAGTATTTT.

The chain carries TRBV15 and TRBJ2-7; D is perhaps TRBD2 (5 bases). V shed 2 bases and J shed 0 bases, with 8 bases lying between them. Germline V lookup: CDR1 LNHNV, CDR2 YYDKDF (reference sequence). The CDR3 loop spans 14 amino acids. The CDR3 DNA is TGTGCCACCAGCAGATCCACTAGCTCCTACGAGCAGTACTTC. Translation gives CATSRSTSSYEQYF. Full variable domain (rest looked up from reference TRBV15 and TRBJ2-7): DAMVIQNPRYQVTQFGKPVTLSCSQTLNHNVMYWYQQKSSQAPKLLFHYYDKDFNNEADTPDNFQSRRPNTSFCFLDIRSPGLGDTAMYLCATSRSTSSYEQYFGPGTRLTVT.

Notes on this clone: The junction departs from the called germline gene at one end, perhaps through a read error. DNA for the CDR3: TGTGCCAGCTCGCCACAGCGGGAGGGCCGAGAGACCCAGTACTTC. Translation gives CASSPQREGRETQYF. The genes are TRBV18 and TRBJ2-5, with 10 bases fitting TRBD2. This CDR3 is built from 15 residues. The germline V gene has CDR1 KGHSH and CDR2 LQKENI.

Details on this clone: Sequence at one end of the junction differs from germline and may be a read error. The V call is TRBV7-7, the J call TRBJ2-3; a possible D gene is TRBD2 (6 bases). The germline gives CDR1 SSHAT, CDR2 FNYEAQ (reference sequence). CDR3 length: 15 residues. CDR3 in amino acids: CASSQGLSSTDTQYF. CDR3 coding DNA: TGTGCTAGCAGCCAGGGACTGTCTAGCACAGATACGCAGTATTTT.

This clone was counted a few times. V and J are TRBV4-2 and TRBJ1-1; 7 positions match TRBD1. CDR1 and CDR2 from the germline V gene are LGHNA and YNFKEQ. This CDR3 contains 15 residues. J was trimmed by 3 bases and V by 2 bases; bases with no gene match: 6. CDR3 in amino acids: CASSQPDRDDTEAFF. As DNA, the CDR3 is TGTGCCAGCAGCCAACCTGACAGGGATGACACTGAAGCTTTCTTT.

Ten or more counts support this clone. The V and J genes are TRBV5-4 and TRBJ2-5; D may match TRBD1 or TRBD2 (5 bases each). The ends were cut back, 4 bases at V and 2 bases at J, with 18 bases in the middle. This CDR3 has 16 residues. Germline V gene sequence: CDR1 SGHNT, CDR2 YYREEE (reference sequence). This CDR3 is CASSDPGRRPQETQYF. DNA of the CDR3: TGTGCCAGCAGCGATCCGGGGCGTCGTCCACAAGAGACCCAGTACTTC. Variable domain in full (rest from reference TRBV5-4 and TRBJ2-5): ETGVTQSPTHLIKTRGQQVTLRCSSQSGHNTVSWYQQALGQGPQFIFQYYREEENGRGNFPPRFSGLQFPNYSSELNVNALELDDSALYLCASSDPGRRPQETQYFGPGTRLLVL.

The chain carries TRBV30 and TRBJ1-2; the D is unclear. Germline V gene data show CDR1 as GTSNPN and CDR2 as SVGIG (reference sequence). This CDR3 spans 13 amino acids. The V gene lost 5 bases and the J gene lost 4 bases, with 14 bases spanning the gap. The CDR3 DNA reads as TGTGCCTGGGGCTCAGCGAACTTCTATGGCTACACCTTC. It encodes CAWGSANFYGYTF.

In its sample, this clone was seen a few times. The chain employs TRBV14 and TRBJ2-2; 13 bases map to TRBD2. Germline CDR1 is SGHDN and CDR2 is FVKESK. CDR3 length: 16 residues. The trim removed 4 bases at V and 7 bases at J, leaving 6 bases unmatched. CDR3 bases: TGTGCCAGCAGCCTAGGACTAGCGGGAGTTGTCGGGGAGCTGTTTTTT. Protein sequence: CASSLGLAGVVGELFF.

This chain uses TRBV5-1 with TRBJ2-3; D may be TRBD2 (6 bases). The CDR3 loop spans 15 amino acids. CDR1 is SGHRS and CDR2 is YFSETQ in the germline V gene. V lost 0 bases, J lost 11 bases, and 19 bases lay in between. The CDR3 nucleotides are TGCGCCAGCAGCTTGGGGAGCGGGTTGGATGTTCGGCAGTATTTT. This codes for CASSLGSGLDVRQYF.

This rearrangement joins TRBV13 to TRBJ2-7, with TRBD2 matching 9 bases. There are 15 residues in the CDR3. With 2 bases clipped from V and 2 bases from J, the junction kept 4 bases outside the gene matches. Germline V gene sequence: CDR1 PRHDT, CDR2 FYEKMQ (reference sequence). The CDR3 coding sequence is TGTGCCAGCAGCTTAATGGCTAGCGGGACCTACGAGCAGTACTTC. Translation: CASSLMASGTYEQYF.

This chain connects TRBV23-1 to TRBJ1-2; TRBD1 aligns across 10 bases. TRBV23-1 is placed among ORFs of uncertain function. This CDR3 has 16 residues. With 1 base clipped from V and 4 bases from J, the junction kept 6 bases outside the gene matches. CDR3 sequence: CASSQFATGGIYGYTF. CDR3 in DNA: TGCGCCAGCAGTCAATTCGCGACAGGGGGCATCTATGGCTACACCTTC.

V is TRBV5-1 and J is TRBJ2-7; D remains unclear. Germline V lookup: CDR1 SGHRS, CDR2 YFSETQ. With 1 base removed from V and 2 bases from J, the gap between germline ends came to 10 bases. This CDR3 is built from 14 residues. The DNA of the CDR3 is TGCGCCAGCAGCTTGTCAGCCCCAGCCTACGAGCAGTACTTC. This gives the protein CASSLSAPAYEQYF.

This clone was counted between two and nine times. This chain connects TRBV29-1 to TRBJ2-5, with D possibly TRBD1 on 7 matching bases. The germline V and J ends were trimmed by 7 bases and 5 bases, with 17 bases remaining between them. The germline V gene has CDR1 SQVTM and CDR2 ANQGSEA. The CDR3 has 13 residues. The CDR3 coding sequence is TGCAGCGCTAGACAGGGAGGTGCGGAGACCCAGTACTTC. It is translated as CSARQGGAETQYF. Filled out from reference TRBV29-1 and TRBJ2-5, the complete variable domain reads SAVISQKPSRDICQRGTSLTIQCQVDSQVTMMFWYRQQPGQSLTLIATANQGSEATYESGFVIDKFPISRPNLTFSTLTVSNMSPEDSSIYLCSARQGGAETQYFGPGTRLLVL.

The chain joins TRBV29-1 to TRBJ2-7; 9 bases map to TRBD2. V shed 7 bases and J 2 bases; nucleotides not matched to a gene: 9. The CDR3 covers 14 residues. CDR1 SQVTM and CDR2 ANQGSEA come from the germline V gene. CDR3 DNA sequence: TGCAGCGCCAGCCCAGCGGGAGGTCCCTACGAGCAGTACTTC. This codes for CSASPAGGPYEQYF.

This chain uses TRBV15 with TRBJ1-6; D remains ambiguous. This CDR3 comprises 13 residues. The germline gives CDR1 LNHNV, CDR2 YYDKDF (reference sequence). V was trimmed by 0 bases and J by 6 bases, leaving 3 bases between them. CDR3 DNA sequence: TGTGCCACCAGCAGAGACCCTAATTCACCCCTCCACTTT. Protein: CATSRDPNSPLHF.

Worth noting for this clone: A read error may be the cause here, since a much bigger clone is one base away. The gene calls are TRBV25-1 and TRBJ2-3; 7 nucleotides align to TRBD1. V lost 5 bases to trimming and J lost 4 bases; unmatched junction nucleotides: 0. This CDR3 region has 12 residues. Looked up from germline, CDR1 is MGHDK and CDR2 is SYGVNS. The DNA of the CDR3 is TGTGCCAGCAGTACAGGGGCAGATACGCAGTATTTT. The encoded protein is CASSTGADTQYF.